Sequencing of this T cell receptor (beta chain) was carried out in a study of identical twins. This clonotype was counted at least ten times. Antigen: not known. Study conclusions and caveats: Beta out-of-frame sequences displayed a weaker excess of sharing between twins. Invariant cells of the MAIT and iNKT types might have partly distorted the zero-insertion analyses.

V lost 5 bases to trimming and J lost 3 bases, with 18 bases between them. In germline, CDR1 is SQVTM, CDR2 ANQGSEA. CDR3 length equals 15 residues. cDNA carried unique molecular identifiers, and a universal primer site was added by template switching. MiXCR, run by TCRdb on the 5' RACE reads, gives a single entry per CDR3 protein. The table has hundreds of thousands of distinct CDR3 sequences, 8.6% seen once. These data were also reused for a study on yellow fever vaccine responses in identical twins. As that study records: Twins' vaccine T cell response reportedly gave the appearance of partial convergence and partial personalization.

The sequence was collected from a woman younger than 35 in good health. Sequencing was done on a sample of PBMCs. This chain links TRBV29-1 with TRBJ2-3, with D tentatively TRBD1 (9 bases). CDR3: CSVSGGDRATDTQYF. DNA for the CDR3: TGCAGCGTTTCGGGAGGGGACAGGGCGACAGATACGCAGTATTTT.